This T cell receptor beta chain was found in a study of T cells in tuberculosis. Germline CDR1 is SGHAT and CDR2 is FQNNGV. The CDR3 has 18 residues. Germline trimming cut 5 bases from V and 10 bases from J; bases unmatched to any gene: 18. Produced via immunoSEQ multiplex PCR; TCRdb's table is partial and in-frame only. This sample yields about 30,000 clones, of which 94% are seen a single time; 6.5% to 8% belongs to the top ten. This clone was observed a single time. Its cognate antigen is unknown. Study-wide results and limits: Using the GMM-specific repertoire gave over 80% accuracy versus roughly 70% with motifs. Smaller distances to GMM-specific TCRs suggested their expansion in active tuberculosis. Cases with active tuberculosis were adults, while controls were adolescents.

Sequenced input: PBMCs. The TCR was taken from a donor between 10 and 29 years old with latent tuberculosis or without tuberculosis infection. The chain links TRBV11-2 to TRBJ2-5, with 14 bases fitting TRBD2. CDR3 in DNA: TGTGCCAGCAGCCTCGGACTAGCGGGAGGTCGGGCTCTTGATGACCAGTACTTC. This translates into CASSLGLAGGRALDDQYF. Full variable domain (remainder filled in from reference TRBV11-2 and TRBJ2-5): EAGVAQSPRYKIIEKRQSVAFWCNPISGHATLYWYQQILGQGPKLLIQFQNNGVVDDSQLPKDRFSAERLKGVDSTLKIQPAKLEDSAVYLCASSLGLAGGRALDDQYFGPGTRLLVL.